The rows below give T cell receptor beta chains drawn from one sample of a study of graft-versus-host responses after intestinal transplantation. The antigens of these receptors remain unknown. Measured with immunoSEQ multiplex PCR; TCRdb has only the in-frame clones, and not every one. The sample shows some 64,000 clones, roughly 90% of them seen only once. The material sequenced was unstimulated CD8+ T cells sorted from spleen or lymph node cells, taken before transplant. The receptors stem from a human donor who was the organ donor for an intestinal transplant. The conserved cysteine and the conserved F or W are not part of the CDR3 here. Each record gives: D gene, V gene, J gene, CDR3 protein. A D gene is named only where the DNA matches it firmly.

>TRBD2|TRBV29-1|TRBJ2-1
SAELETSGTLVYNEQF
>TRBD2|TRBV27|TRBJ2-7
ASSQPWGGSYEQY
>-|TRBV19|TRBJ1-6
ASSPIQGPSSPLH
>TRBD1|TRBV4-2|TRBJ2-2
ASRRTGEAGELF
>-|TRBV9|TRBJ1-2
ASSPPSDTPDYGYT
>-|TRBV5-1|TRBJ2-7
ASSLGQSSYEQY
>-|TRBV29-1|TRBJ2-2
SVVIDTGELF
>-|TRBV21-1|TRBJ2-2
ASSKRGGPSHGELF
>TRBD1|TRBV4-2|TRBJ2-1
ASSQGGQGTNEQF
>-|TRBV27|TRBJ1-3
ASSPGAGNTIY
>-|TRBV28|TRBJ2-7
ASSSQEYRYEQY
>TRBD2|TRBV28|TRBJ2-7
ASSIAGGSYEQY
>TRBD2|TRBV11-2|TRBJ2-6
ASSPSRGAGEAGANVLT
>TRBD1|TRBV10-3|TRBJ2-1
ATGDRVHQTEQF
>TRBD2|TRBV7-6|TRBJ2-1
ASSLSAGPTINEQF
>-|TRBV5-1|TRBJ1-2
ASSLSVTGDGYT
>TRBD1|TRBV6-1|TRBJ2-7
ASRETGLIGQY
>-|TRBV5-1|TRBJ2-5
ASYLAFETQY
>-|TRBV19|TRBJ2-7
ASSYGGYEQY
>-|TRBV11-2|TRBJ1-2
ASSLAQPYGYT
>TRBD1|TRBV6-5|TRBJ1-1
ASSPNNRGNTEAF
>TRBD1|TRBV5-6|TRBJ2-7
ASSLGQGVGWYEQY
>TRBD1|TRBV2|TRBJ1-3
ASSEDRGQRNTIY
>TRBD2|TRBV11-2|TRBJ2-7
ASSLVGGRNEQY
>TRBD1|TRBV27|TRBJ2-5
ASTSFGQDQETQY
>-|TRBV18|TRBJ2-7
ANSPVRAGHEQY
>TRBD2|TRBV28|TRBJ2-1
ASSFLLADNEQF